The TCR beta chain under discussion was sequenced for a study of cytomegalovirus exposure and HLA in healthy donors. About the study: Unique TCRs from HLA-typed donors, 65 million to 85 million of them, were held in an early data release. Genotyping of more than 300 donors showed that roughly 83% belonged to the Caucasian-associated ancestry cluster. Study outcomes and limitations: In an earlier analysis, about 87% or about 30%: the productive usage of most TCR beta V segments.

With 60 Vbeta and 13 Jbeta primers, the PCR was carried out. Sequencing was performed with immunoSEQ multiplex PCR; in TCRdb, only in-frame clones are kept and a portion is missing. The repertoire holds roughly 220,000 clones, with approximately 80% as singletons. The CDR3 is made up of 18 amino acids. Germline CDR1 and CDR2: SGHRS and YFSETQ. The V gene end was trimmed by 5 bases and the J gene end by 0 bases; junction bases not matched to a gene: 16. On this clone itself: Its cognate antigen is unknown.

This TCR derives from a man aged 25-40 years in good health and CMV-seronegative. This rearrangement joins TRBV5-1 to TRBJ1-1, with TRBD1 matching over 7 bases. Sequencing was performed on PBMCs. CDR3 sequence reads: CASSGDSGWGFMNTEAFF. The CDR3 DNA follows: TGCGCCAGCAGTGGGGACAGCGGGTGGGGGTTCATGAACACTGAAGCTTTCTTT.